The T cell receptor (beta chain) under discussion was sequenced for a study of blood T cells in healthy people across ages. Across the study: For every two T cells, template switching captured about one barcoded beta molecule. Overall study findings and caveats: With unsorted PBMCs, a conclusive comparison of naive versus antigen-experienced cells was not possible. Whereas aged donors had fewer naive CD4+ cells, long-lived donors had more of them and higher diversity.

Russia was home to the donors, healthy Caucasian individuals aged roughly 6 to 95. With regard to this clonotype: Its antigen is unidentified. The junction and the germline gene differ at one end; a read error may be behind it.

Looked up from germline, CDR1 is MDHEN and CDR2 is SYDVKM. This CDR3 is 14 amino acids long. The authors ran a second PCR of about 6 to 12 cycles using a sample-barcoded 5' primer and a J-beta primer mix. TCRdb used MiXCR to reprocess the 5' RACE reads, holding one entry per CDR3 protein. Among 1.5 million to 2 million distinct CDR3 sequences listed, roughly 27% were seen once. The clonotype comes from a woman aged 30 to 39 in good health. Sequencing input: blood. The rearrangement uses TRBV28 and TRBJ2-6; D is unclear. The CDR3 sequence: CTSRSGSGANVLTF. CDR3 DNA sequence: TGTACCAGCAGATCCGGGTCTGGGGCCAACGTCCTGACTTTC.